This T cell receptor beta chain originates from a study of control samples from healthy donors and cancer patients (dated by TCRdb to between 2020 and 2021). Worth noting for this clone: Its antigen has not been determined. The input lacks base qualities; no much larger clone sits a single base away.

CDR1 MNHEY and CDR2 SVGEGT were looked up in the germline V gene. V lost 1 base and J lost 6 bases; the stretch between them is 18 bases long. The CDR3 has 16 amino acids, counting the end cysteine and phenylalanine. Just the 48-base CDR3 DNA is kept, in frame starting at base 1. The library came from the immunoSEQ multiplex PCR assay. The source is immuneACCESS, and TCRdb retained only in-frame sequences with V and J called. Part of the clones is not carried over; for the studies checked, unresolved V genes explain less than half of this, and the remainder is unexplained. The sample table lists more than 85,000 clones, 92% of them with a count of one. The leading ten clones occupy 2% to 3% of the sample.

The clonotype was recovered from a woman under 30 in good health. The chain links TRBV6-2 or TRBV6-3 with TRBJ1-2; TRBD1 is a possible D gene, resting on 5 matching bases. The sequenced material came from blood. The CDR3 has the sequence CASSYFRKAGEDGYTF. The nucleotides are TGTGCCAGCAGTTACTTCAGGAAGGCGGGGGAGGATGGCTACACCTTC.